This is a list of T cell receptor beta chains from one sample in a study of persistence of HIV-infected CD4 T cells. These TCRs are of unknown antigen specificity. The repertoire was sequenced with immunoSEQ multiplex PCR; TCRdb's copy has only in-frame clones and lacks some. There are about 36,000 clones in the sample; 85% occur only once, and 5% to 5.5% lies in the top ten. Sequencing was performed on cultured CD4+ T cells from PBMCs, taken from a patient who received antiretroviral therapy. Source of these receptors: an adult with HIV. The donor label of this sample is uncertain. Both conserved end residues are trimmed from each CDR3. A D gene is named only where the DNA matches it firmly.

>TRBV5-1|-
ASSSREAFGANVLT
>TRBV6-5|-
ASSYRPTRDGYT
>TRBV5-1|TRBD1
ASRPPGGGETQY
>TRBV28|TRBD1
ASRTGGFHEQY
>TRBV3-1/TRBV3-2|-
ASSQNYEQY
>TRBV7-9|-
ASSLVRAGGFSSYEQY
>TRBV6-5|-
ASSSQGTYGYT
>TRBV18|-
ASSPGSPEQF
>TRBV27|TRBD1
ASSYSRQGARDEQY
>TRBV28|-
ASSTGDATVYEQY
>TRBV21-1|-
ASSFKGASNQPQH
>TRBV5-1|TRBD1
ASSFGRGTGSGNTIY
>TRBV7-3|TRBD2
ASSLKPSGRLAGGPDTQY
>TRBV6-1|-
ASSVEVNSYNSPLH
>TRBV27|TRBD2
ASSFTGLAGGFTDTQY
>TRBV28|TRBD1
ASSFPGQTYEQY
>TRBV3-1/TRBV3-2|-
ASSHILGTDTQY
>TRBV6-4|-
ASSDVVLGGTDTQY
>TRBV6-5|-
ASSSRQISPLH
>TRBV10-2|-
ASSPDGETQY
>TRBV2|-
ASSVLEDNEQF
>TRBV6-5|-
ASSYSASLQETQY
>TRBV6-5|-
ASGTVTQY
>TRBV5-1|TRBD1
ASSFGPGQGNEQY
>TRBV7-2|TRBD2
ASSPRTSGALYEQY
>TRBV6-5|TRBD1
ASSYVTGAGELF
>TRBV6-6|TRBD1
ASRDRTNTGELF
>TRBV2|-
ASSEATGSYEQY
>TRBV15|-
ATSREAPPDTQY
>TRBV6-5|TRBD2
ASSSGLARDTQY
>TRBV6-4|-
ASSGDGNNSPLH